The present TCR beta chain was sequenced within a study of preoperative IRX-2 immunotherapy in early breast cancer. Produced via immunoSEQ multiplex PCR; TCRdb's table is partial and in-frame only. The sample has 75,000 to 100,000 clones; about nine tenths are singletons. Noted treatment: preoperative locoregional IRX-2 cytokine immunotherapy. This CDR3 region has 15 residues. J lost 6 bases, V lost 4 bases, and 6 bases had no gene match. CDR1 and CDR2 (germline): LNHNV, YYDKDF (reference sequence). The chain uses TRBV15 and TRBJ2-2, with TRBD1 matching over 9 bases. This receptor was obtained from a human donor with breast cancer. Here the sequenced sample was tumor tissue, taken after IRX-2 immunotherapy. The CDR3 DNA reads as TGTGCCACCAGCATACCGGGACAGGGTGCCGGGGAGCTGTTTTTT. Encoded protein: CATSIPGQGAGELFF.